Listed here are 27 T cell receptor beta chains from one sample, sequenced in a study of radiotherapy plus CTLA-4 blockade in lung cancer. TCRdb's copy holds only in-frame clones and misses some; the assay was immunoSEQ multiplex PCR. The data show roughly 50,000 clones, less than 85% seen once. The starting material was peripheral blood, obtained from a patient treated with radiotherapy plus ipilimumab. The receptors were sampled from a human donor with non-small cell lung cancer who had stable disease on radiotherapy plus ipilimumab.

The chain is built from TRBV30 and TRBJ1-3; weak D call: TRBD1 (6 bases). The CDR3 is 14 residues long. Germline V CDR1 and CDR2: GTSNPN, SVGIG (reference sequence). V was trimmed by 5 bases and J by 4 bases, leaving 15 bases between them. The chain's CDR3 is CAWDGRQGGNTIYF. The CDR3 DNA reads TGTGCCTGGGACGGCCGGCAGGGGGGAAACACCATATATTTT.

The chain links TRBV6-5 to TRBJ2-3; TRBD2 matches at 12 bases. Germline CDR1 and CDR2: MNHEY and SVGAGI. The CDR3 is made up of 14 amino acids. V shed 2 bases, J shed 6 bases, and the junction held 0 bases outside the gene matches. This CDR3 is CASSYTSGGDTQYF. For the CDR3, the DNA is TGTGCCAGCAGTTACACTAGCGGGGGGGATACGCAGTATTTT.

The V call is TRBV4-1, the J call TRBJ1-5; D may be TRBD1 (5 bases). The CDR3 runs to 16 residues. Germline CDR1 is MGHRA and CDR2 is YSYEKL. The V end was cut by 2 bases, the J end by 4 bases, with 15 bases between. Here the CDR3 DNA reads TGCGCCAGCAGCCAATACCAAGACAGCCTAAATCAGCCCCAGCATTTT. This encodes CASSQYQDSLNQPQHF.

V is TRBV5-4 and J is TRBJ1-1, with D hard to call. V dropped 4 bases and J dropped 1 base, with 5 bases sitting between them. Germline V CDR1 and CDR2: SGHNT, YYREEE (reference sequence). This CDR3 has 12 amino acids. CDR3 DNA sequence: TGTGCCAGCAGCAGGGCGAACACTGAAGCTTTCTTT. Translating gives CASSRANTEAFF.

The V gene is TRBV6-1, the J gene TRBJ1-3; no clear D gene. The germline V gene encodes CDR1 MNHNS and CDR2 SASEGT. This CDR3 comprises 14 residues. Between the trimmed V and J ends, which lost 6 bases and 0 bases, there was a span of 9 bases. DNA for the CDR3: TGTGCCAGCAGGTCACGTTCCTCTGGAAACACCATATATTTT. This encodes CASRSRSSGNTIYF.

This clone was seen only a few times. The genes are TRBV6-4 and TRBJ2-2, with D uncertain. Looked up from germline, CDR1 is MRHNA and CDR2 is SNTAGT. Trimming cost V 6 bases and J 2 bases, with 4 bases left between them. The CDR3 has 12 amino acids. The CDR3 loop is CASRDNTGELFF. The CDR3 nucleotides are TGTGCCAGCAGAGACAACACCGGGGAGCTGTTTTTT.

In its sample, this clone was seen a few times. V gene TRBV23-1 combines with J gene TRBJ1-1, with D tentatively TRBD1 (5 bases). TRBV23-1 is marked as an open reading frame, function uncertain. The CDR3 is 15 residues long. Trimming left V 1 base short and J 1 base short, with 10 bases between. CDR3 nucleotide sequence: TGCGCCAGCAGTCAATTGGGGAGGGGGAACACTGAAGCTTTCTTT. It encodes CASSQLGRGNTEAFF.

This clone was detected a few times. The CDR3 nucleotides are TGTGCCAGCAAACAGGGTAGTGAAAAACTGTTTTTT. This codes for CASKQGSEKLFF. This chain connects TRBV6-5 to TRBJ1-4; a possible D gene is TRBD1 (6 bases). Germline CDR1 reads MNHEY; CDR2 reads SVGAGI. V gave up 7 bases and J gave up 7 bases, with 10 bases separating them. The length of the CDR3 is 12 residues.

CDR3 loop: CASSPRTAIAYEQYF. For the CDR3, the DNA is TGTGCCAGCAGCCCACGGACAGCGATAGCCTACGAGCAGTACTTC. This chain links TRBV7-9 with TRBJ2-7, with D tentatively TRBD1 (6 bases). The CDR3 consists of 15 residues. Germline CDR1 is SEHNR and CDR2 is FQNEAQ (reference sequence). V was trimmed by 5 bases and J by 2 bases, leaving 16 bases between them.

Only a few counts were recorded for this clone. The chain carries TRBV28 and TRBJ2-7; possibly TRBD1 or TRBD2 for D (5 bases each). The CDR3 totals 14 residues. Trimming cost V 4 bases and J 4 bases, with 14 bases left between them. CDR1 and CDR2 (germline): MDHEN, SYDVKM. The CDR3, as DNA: TGTGCCAGCAGTTGGGGTAGAGGGGAGTACGAGCAGTACGTC. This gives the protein CASSWGRGEYEQYV.

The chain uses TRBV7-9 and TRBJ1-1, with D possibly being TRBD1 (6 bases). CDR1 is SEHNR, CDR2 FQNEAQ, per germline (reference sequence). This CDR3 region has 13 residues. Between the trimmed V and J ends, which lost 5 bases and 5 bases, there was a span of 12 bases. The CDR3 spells CASSTQGGTEAFF. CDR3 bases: TGTGCCAGCAGCACACAGGGTGGGACTGAAGCTTTCTTT.

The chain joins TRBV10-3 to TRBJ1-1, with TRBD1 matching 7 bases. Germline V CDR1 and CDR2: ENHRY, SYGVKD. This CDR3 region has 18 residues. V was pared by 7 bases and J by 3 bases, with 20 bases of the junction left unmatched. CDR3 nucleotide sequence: TGTGCCATCACCGGCAGTGGGACAGCCCTAGGTAGGGACACTGAAGCTTTCTTT. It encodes CAITGSGTALGRDTEAFF.

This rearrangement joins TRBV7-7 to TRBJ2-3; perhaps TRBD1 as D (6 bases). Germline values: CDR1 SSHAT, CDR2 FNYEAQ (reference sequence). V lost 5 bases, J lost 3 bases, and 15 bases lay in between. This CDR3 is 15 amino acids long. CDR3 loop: CASSTTSGQTDTQYF. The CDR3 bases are TGTGCCAGCAGCACGACTTCCGGACAGACAGATACGCAGTATTTT.

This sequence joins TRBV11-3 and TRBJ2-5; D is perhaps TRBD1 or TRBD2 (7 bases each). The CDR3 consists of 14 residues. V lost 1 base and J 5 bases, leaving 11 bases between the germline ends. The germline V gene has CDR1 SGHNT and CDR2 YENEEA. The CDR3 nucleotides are TGTGCCAGCAGCTTAGGGCAGGGGGGGGAGACCCAGTACTTC. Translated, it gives CASSLGQGGETQYF.

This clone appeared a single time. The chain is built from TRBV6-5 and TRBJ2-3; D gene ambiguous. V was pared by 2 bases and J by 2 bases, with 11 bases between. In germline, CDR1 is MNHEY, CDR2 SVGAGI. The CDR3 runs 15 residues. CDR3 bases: TGTGCCAGCAGTTACAGCCGCCACCTCACAGATACGCAGTATTTT. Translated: CASSYSRHLTDTQYF.

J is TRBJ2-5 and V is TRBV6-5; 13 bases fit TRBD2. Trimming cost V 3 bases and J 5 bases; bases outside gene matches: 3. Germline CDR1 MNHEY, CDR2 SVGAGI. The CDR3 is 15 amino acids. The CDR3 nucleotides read TGTGCCAGCAGTTATACTAGCGGGGGGGCGGAGACCCAGTACTTC. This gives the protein CASSYTSGGAETQYF.

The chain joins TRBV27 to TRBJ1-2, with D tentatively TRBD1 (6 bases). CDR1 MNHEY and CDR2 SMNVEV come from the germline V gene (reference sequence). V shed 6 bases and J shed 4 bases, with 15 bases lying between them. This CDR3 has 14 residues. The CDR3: CASSPRDILYGYTF. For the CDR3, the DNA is TGTGCCAGCAGCCCCCGGGACATCCTCTATGGCTACACCTTC.

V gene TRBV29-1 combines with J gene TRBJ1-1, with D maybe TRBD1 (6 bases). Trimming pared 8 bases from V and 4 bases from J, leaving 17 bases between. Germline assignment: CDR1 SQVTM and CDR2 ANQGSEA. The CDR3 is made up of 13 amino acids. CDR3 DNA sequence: TGCAGCATCATACAGGGCGGGGGCACTGAAGCTTTCTTT. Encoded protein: CSIIQGGGTEAFF.

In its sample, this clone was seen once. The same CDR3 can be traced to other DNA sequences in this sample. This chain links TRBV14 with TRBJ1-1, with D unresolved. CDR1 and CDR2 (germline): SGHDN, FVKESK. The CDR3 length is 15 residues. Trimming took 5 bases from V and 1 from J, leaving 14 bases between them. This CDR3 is CASSYTRTENTEAFF. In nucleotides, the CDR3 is TGTGCCAGCAGCTACACTAGAACAGAGAACACTGAAGCTTTCTTT.

Here the CDR3 reads CASSELGWNEQFF. In nucleotides, the CDR3 is TGTGCCAGCAGTGAGCTGGGTTGGAATGAGCAGTTCTTC. The chain carries TRBV6-1 and TRBJ2-1; no clear D gene. V was clipped by 3 bases and J by 7 bases, with 10 bases between them. The CDR3 sequence is 13 residues long. Germline V gene lookup returns CDR1 MNHNS and CDR2 SASEGT.

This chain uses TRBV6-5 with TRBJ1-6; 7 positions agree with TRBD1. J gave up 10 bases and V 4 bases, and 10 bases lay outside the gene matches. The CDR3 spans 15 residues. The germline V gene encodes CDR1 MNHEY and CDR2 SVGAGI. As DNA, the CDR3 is TGTGCCAGCAGTTCCCCAACAGGGGTGGGGTCACCCCTCCACTTT. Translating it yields CASSSPTGVGSPLHF.

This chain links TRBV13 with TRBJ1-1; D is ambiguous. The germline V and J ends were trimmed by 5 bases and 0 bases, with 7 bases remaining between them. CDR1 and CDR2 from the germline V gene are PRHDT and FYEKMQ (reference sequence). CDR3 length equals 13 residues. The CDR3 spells CASSGQLNTEAFF. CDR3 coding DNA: TGTGCCAGCAGCGGGCAGCTGAACACTGAAGCTTTCTTT.

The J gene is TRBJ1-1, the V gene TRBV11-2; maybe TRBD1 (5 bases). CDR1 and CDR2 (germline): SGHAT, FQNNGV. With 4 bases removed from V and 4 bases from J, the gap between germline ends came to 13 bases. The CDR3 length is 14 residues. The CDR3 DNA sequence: TGTGCCAGCAGCTCCCTCCGGGGGACCACTGAAGCTTTCTTT. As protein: CASSSLRGTTEAFF.

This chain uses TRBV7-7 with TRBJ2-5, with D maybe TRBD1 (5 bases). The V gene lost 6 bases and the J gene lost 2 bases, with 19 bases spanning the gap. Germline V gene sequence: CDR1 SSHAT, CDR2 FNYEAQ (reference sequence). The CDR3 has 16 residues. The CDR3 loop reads CASRKGSRASQETQYF. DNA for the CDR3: TGTGCCAGCAGAAAAGGTAGCAGGGCCTCACAAGAGACCCAGTACTTC.

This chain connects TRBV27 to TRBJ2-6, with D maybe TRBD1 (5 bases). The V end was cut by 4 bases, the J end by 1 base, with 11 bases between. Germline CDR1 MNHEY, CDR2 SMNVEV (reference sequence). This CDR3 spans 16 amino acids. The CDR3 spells CASSSGRMSGANVLTF. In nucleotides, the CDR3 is TGTGCCAGCAGTTCAGGGCGAATGTCTGGGGCCAACGTCCTGACTTTC. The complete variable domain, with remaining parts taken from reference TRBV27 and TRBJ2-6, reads EAQVTQNPRYLITVTGKKLTVTCSQNMNHEYMSWYRQDPGLGLRQIYYSMNVEVTDKGDVPEGYKVSRKEKRNFPLILESPSPNQTSLYFCASSSGRMSGANVLTFGAGSRLTVL.

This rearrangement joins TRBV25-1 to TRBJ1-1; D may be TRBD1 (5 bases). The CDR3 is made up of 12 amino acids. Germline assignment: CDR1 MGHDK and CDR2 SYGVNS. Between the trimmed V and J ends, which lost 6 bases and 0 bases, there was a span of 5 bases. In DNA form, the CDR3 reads TGTGCCAGCAGGGGGGTGAACACTGAAGCTTTCTTT. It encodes CASRGVNTEAFF.

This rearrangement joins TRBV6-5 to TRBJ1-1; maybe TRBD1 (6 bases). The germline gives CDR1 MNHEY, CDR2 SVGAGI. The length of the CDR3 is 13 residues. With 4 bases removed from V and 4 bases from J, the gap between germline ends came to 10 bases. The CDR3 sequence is CASSFRGSTEAFF. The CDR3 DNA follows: TGTGCCAGCAGTTTCAGGGGCTCCACTGAAGCTTTCTTT.